One and the same sample provided the 23 T cell receptor beta chains below, sequenced in a study of cytomegalovirus exposure and HLA in healthy donors. The PCR ran on 60 Vbeta and 13 Jbeta primers. The assay was immunoSEQ multiplex PCR, and TCRdb's table has in-frame clones only and misses some. The repertoire consists of 140,000 or so clones, with about 75% occurring once and the leading ten covering more than 4%. The sample consisted of PBMCs. These receptors all stem from a man aged 55 to 70 in good health and CMV-seronegative.

This clone has only a few counts. This chain's CDR3 is CASTSTGTYEQYF. The CDR3 DNA is TGTGCCAGCACCTCTACGGGGACCTACGAGCAGTACTTC. The rearrangement links TRBV7-2 to TRBJ2-7, with a weak D call TRBD2 (5 bases). The V gene lost 7 bases and the J gene lost 2 bases, with 12 bases spanning the gap. Germline CDR1 SGHTA, CDR2 FQGNSA. The CDR3 extends over 13 amino acids.

The chain's CDR3 is CASSPKRQINEKLFF. The CDR3 DNA sequence: TGTGCCAGCAGCCCAAAGCGACAGATAAATGAAAAACTGTTTTTT. This chain links TRBV7-8 with TRBJ1-4; tentatively, D is TRBD1 (5 bases). Trimming stripped 5 bases from V and 5 bases from J, with 15 bases between. CDR1 and CDR2 from the germline V gene are SGHVS and FQNEAQ. The CDR3 contains 15 residues.

V and J are TRBV27 and TRBJ2-5; the match to TRBD1 covers 7 bases. Trimming cost V 6 bases and J 2 bases; bases outside gene matches: 12. There are 16 residues in the CDR3. Per germline, CDR1 MNHEY and CDR2 SMNVEV (reference sequence). CDR3 in amino acids: CASRGRRDSPQETQYF. The CDR3 DNA follows: TGTGCCAGCAGGGGACGACGGGACAGTCCTCAAGAGACCCAGTACTTC.

This chain uses TRBV5-1 with TRBJ1-1; D gene uncertain. Germline V gene lookup returns CDR1 SGHRS and CDR2 YFSETQ. V was cut by 4 bases and J by 0 bases, with 19 bases left in between. The CDR3 is 17 residues long. The CDR3, as DNA: TGCGCCAGCAGCATGATTCCCAGCGTACGGATGAACACTGAAGCTTTCTTT. Its protein product is CASSMIPSVRMNTEAFF. Full variable domain (outside the CDR3, taken from reference TRBV5-1 and TRBJ1-1): KAGVTQTPRYLIKTRGQQVTLSCSPISGHRSVSWYQQTPGQGLQFLFEYFSETQRNKGNFPGRFSGRQFSNSRSEMNVSTLELGDSALYLCASSMIPSVRMNTEAFFGQGTRLTVV.

The chain has TRBV7-9 and TRBJ1-4, with 8 bases matching TRBD1. The length of the CDR3 is 15 residues. The V and J ends lost 3 bases and 6 bases, in that order; junction bases with no gene match: 6. CDR1 SEHNR and CDR2 FQNEAQ come from the germline V gene (reference sequence). The CDR3 coding sequence is TGTGCCAGCAGCTTTTTCAGGGGGCAGGATGAAAAACTGTTTTTT. Its translation is CASSFFRGQDEKLFF. Using reference TRBV7-9 and TRBJ1-4 for the parts outside the CDR3, the full variable domain is DTGVSQNPRHKITKRGQNVTFRCDPISEHNRLYWYRQTLGQGPEFLTYFQNEAQLEKSRLLSDRFSAERPKGSFSTLEIQRTEQGDSAMYLCASSFFRGQDEKLFFGSGTQLSVL.

The V call is TRBV6-5, the J call TRBJ2-3, with D hard to call. Germline lookup yields CDR1 MNHEY and CDR2 SVGAGI. This CDR3 contains 14 residues. Trimming took 2 bases from V and 3 from J, leaving 9 bases between them. The CDR3 DNA reads as TGTGCCAGCAGTTACGGTCCGCGGACAGATACGCAGTATTTT. Protein product: CASSYGPRTDTQYF.

The sample holds a few counts of this clone. V and J are TRBV10-1 and TRBJ2-7, with TRBD1 as a possible D gene (6 bases). There are 13 residues in the CDR3. V dropped 6 bases and J dropped 5 bases, with 14 bases sitting between them. Germline V gene lookup returns CDR1 WNHNN and CDR2 SYGVQD (reference sequence). The CDR3 DNA is TGCGCCAGCAGCCATGGACAGTGGGACGAGCAGTACTTC. Amino acids: CASSHGQWDEQYF.

The V gene is TRBV10-3, the J gene TRBJ2-2, with D tentatively TRBD2 (6 bases). Trimming left V 4 bases short and J 1 base short, with 13 bases between. Per the germline V gene, CDR1 is ENHRY and CDR2 is SYGVKD. The CDR3 is 16 amino acids. The CDR3 sequence: CAISGTTGENTGELFF. The CDR3 region has the DNA TGTGCCATCAGTGGAACTACGGGAGAGAACACCGGGGAGCTGTTTTTT.

This clone has only one observation. This chain connects TRBV4-2 to TRBJ2-5; 8 positions agree with TRBD2. TRBJ2-7 matches the DNA end more closely, so the J call is doubtful. This CDR3 spans 17 amino acids. Germline V CDR1 and CDR2: LGHNA, YNFKEQ. CDR3 sequence: CASSQVSIAGPFYEQYF. The CDR3 bases are TGTGCCAGCAGCCAAGTATCGATAGCGGGACCTTTTTACGAGCAGTACTTC.

This chain links TRBV6-6 with TRBJ2-5; 13 bases are a match to TRBD2. CDR1 MNHNY and CDR2 SVGAGI come from the germline V gene (reference sequence). Losses at the gene ends were 5 bases for V and 5 bases for J; bases not matched to a gene: 8. This CDR3 is built from 16 residues. The CDR3 protein is CASSPRLAGGSETQYF. Written as DNA, the CDR3 is TGTGCCAGCAGTCCCCGACTAGCGGGAGGTTCTGAGACCCAGTACTTC.

The chain links TRBV2 to TRBJ2-4; 8 positions agree with TRBD1. The CDR3 is 15 residues long. The germline gives CDR1 SNHLY, CDR2 FYNNEI. The V segment lost 6 bases and the J segment 6 bases; nucleotides outside the gene matches: 10. The CDR3 sequence is CASSERQGPLNIQYF. The CDR3 DNA is TGTGCCAGCAGCGAAAGACAGGGGCCGTTAAACATTCAGTACTTC.

The V gene is TRBV15, the J gene TRBJ2-5, with 9 positions matching TRBD1. Germline V CDR1 and CDR2: LNHNV, YYDKDF (reference sequence). The CDR3 runs to 18 residues. The V gene end was trimmed by 0 bases and the J gene end by 5 bases; junction bases not matched to a gene: 13. The CDR3 DNA follows: TGTGCCACCAGCAGAGATCTGGGACAGGGCTTCAATGATGAGACCCAGTACTTC. Translating it yields CATSRDLGQGFNDETQYF.

This clone has only one observation. The rearrangement links TRBV20-1 to TRBJ2-2; D perhaps matches TRBD1 (5 bases). V was clipped by 3 bases and J by 7 bases, with 6 bases between them. CDR1 and CDR2 (germline): DFQATT, SNEGSKA (reference sequence). The CDR3 covers 11 residues. Here the CDR3 DNA reads TGCAGTGCTAGGGGGCGCGGGGAGCTGTTTTTT. It translates to CSARGRGELFF.

The chain recombines TRBV18 with TRBJ2-2, with 14 bases that match TRBD2. J gave up 7 bases and V 3 bases, and 4 bases lay outside the gene matches. The length of the CDR3 is 16 residues. Germline V gene data show CDR1 as KGHSH and CDR2 as LQKENI. CDR3 loop: CASSPGLAGANGELFF. CDR3 nucleotide sequence: TGTGCCAGCTCACCGGGACTAGCGGGAGCGAACGGGGAGCTGTTTTTT.

The V call is TRBV6-5, the J call TRBJ1-4; D call uncertain. The CDR3 has 15 amino acids. V was trimmed by 5 bases and J by 3 bases, leaving 13 bases between them. Germline V gene data show CDR1 as MNHEY and CDR2 as SVGAGI. The CDR3 DNA is TGTGCCAGCAGTAGAGCCACGAGCCCTAATGAAAAACTGTTTTTT. It specifies CASSRATSPNEKLFF.

This sequence joins TRBV4-2 and TRBJ1-4; tentative D call: TRBD1 (6 bases). V was shortened by 7 bases and J by 4 bases, with 19 bases between the two germline ends. Germline CDR1 is LGHNA and CDR2 is YNFKEQ. The CDR3 is made up of 16 amino acids. In nucleotides, the CDR3 is TGTGCCAGCACCCAGCCGGGGGGCGCGGGTAATGAAAAACTGTTTTTT. Amino acids: CASTQPGGAGNEKLFF.

The CDR3 here is CSVEEVRGSYEQYF. Here the CDR3 DNA reads TGCAGCGTTGAAGAGGTACGGGGCTCCTACGAGCAGTACTTC. The V gene is TRBV29-1, the J gene TRBJ2-7; maybe TRBD2 (5 bases). V lost 0 bases, J lost 0 bases, and 9 bases lay in between. From germline, CDR1 is SQVTM and CDR2 ANQGSEA. The CDR3 runs to 14 residues.

The chain carries TRBV30 and TRBJ2-7, with D maybe TRBD1 (5 bases). The CDR3 has 12 residues. V gave up 0 bases and J gave up 7 bases, with 10 bases separating them. Germline V gives CDR1 GTSNPN, CDR2 SVGIG (reference sequence). The CDR3 DNA follows: TGTGCCTGGAGTGTCGTAGGGGATGAGCAGTACTTC. Translated, it gives CAWSVVGDEQYF.

This clone was recorded once. V and J are TRBV25-1 and TRBJ2-7; TRBD2 matches at 7 bases. J lost 6 bases, V lost 4 bases, and 9 bases had no gene match. Germline loops: CDR1 MGHDK, CDR2 SYGVNS. The CDR3 consists of 14 residues. The CDR3 DNA reads as TGTGCCAGCAGTGCAGGACTAGATGGATCCGAGCAGTACTTC. Protein: CASSAGLDGSEQYF.

The J gene is TRBJ2-3, the V gene TRBV5-1, with 7 bases aligning to TRBD2. The trim removed 5 bases at V and 0 bases at J, leaving 3 bases unmatched. The CDR3 spans 14 residues. The germline CDR1 and CDR2 sequences are SGHRS and YFSETQ. In DNA form, the CDR3 reads TGCGCCAGCAGTTTACTAGCGAGCACAGATACGCAGTATTTT. Translated: CASSLLASTDTQYF.

V usage is TRBV7-2 and J usage is TRBJ2-7, with 7 nucleotides matching TRBD2. The V gene's germline CDR1 is SGHTA and CDR2 FQGNSA. This CDR3 has 16 residues. The junction had 12 bases not matched to a gene; V was cut back by 4 bases and J by 3 bases. CDR3 residues: CASSSQPGLKIYEQYF. In DNA, the CDR3 is TGTGCCAGCAGCTCACAGCCGGGACTAAAAATCTACGAGCAGTACTTC.

This chain uses TRBV27 with TRBJ2-3, with 11 bases matching TRBD2. The germline V gene encodes CDR1 MNHEY and CDR2 SMNVEV (reference sequence). This CDR3 comprises 16 residues. The V gene end was trimmed by 5 bases and the J gene end by 10 bases; junction bases not matched to a gene: 14. In nucleotides, the CDR3 is TGTGCCAGCAGTGTCGGACTAGCGGGTTCCCGCACGGCGCAGTATTTT. As protein: CASSVGLAGSRTAQYF.

The chain joins TRBV2 to TRBJ1-2; no firm D call. V lost 8 bases and J 4 bases, leaving 11 bases between the germline ends. The CDR3 spans 12 residues. Germline CDR1 is SNHLY and CDR2 is FYNNEI. The CDR3 sequence is CASFGRLYGYTF. The CDR3 region has the DNA TGTGCCAGCTTCGGGAGGCTCTATGGCTACACCTTC.